This entry lists 25 T cell receptor beta chains sequenced from one sample in a study of cytomegalovirus exposure and HLA in healthy donors. With 60 Vbeta and 13 Jbeta primers, the PCR was carried out. TCRdb keeps only in-frame clones here, not all; method: immunoSEQ multiplex PCR. The table lists around 85,000 clones, 70% to 80% of them singletons, with around 20% in the top ten. Sequenced material: PBMCs. The receptor source for this set is a young man in good health and CMV-seropositive.

This clone has only a few counts. The V and J genes are TRBV5-6 and TRBJ2-7; D is undetermined. V was trimmed by 3 bases and J by 1 base, leaving 5 bases between them. The CDR3 spans 12 residues. Germline V gene lookup returns CDR1 SGHDT and CDR2 YYEEEE. CDR3 coding DNA: TGTGCCAGCAGCTCCATGTCCTACGAGCAGTACTTC. This encodes CASSSMSYEQYF.

Only one count was recorded for this clone. The rearrangement links TRBV5-1 to TRBJ1-1; D might be TRBD1 (6 bases). Germline V CDR1 and CDR2: SGHRS, YFSETQ. V was pared by 4 bases and J by 1 base, with 14 bases between. The CDR3 extends over 15 amino acids. CDR3 amino acids: CASSPGGARNTEAFF. Written as DNA, the CDR3 is TGCGCCAGCAGCCCTGGGGGGGCGCGGAACACTGAAGCTTTCTTT.

This rearrangement joins TRBV4-1 to TRBJ1-5, with 7 bases lining up with TRBD1. CDR1 MGHRA and CDR2 YSYEKL come from the germline V gene. The CDR3 sequence is 15 residues long. With V trimmed by 0 bases and J by 4 bases, 3 bases remained unmatched. In nucleotides, the CDR3 is TGCGCCAGCAGCCAAGAGAGGGGGCGGAATCAGCCCCAGCATTTT. This gives the protein CASSQERGRNQPQHF.

The chain joins TRBV7-3 to TRBJ2-1; 12 bases line up with TRBD2. The CDR3 length is 14 residues. Trimming cost V 0 bases and J 9 bases; bases outside gene matches: 0. CDR1 SGHTA and CDR2 FQGTGA come from the germline V gene. CDR3 nucleotide sequence: TGTGCCAGCAGCTTAACGACTAGCGGGAGTGAGCAGTTCTTC. It specifies CASSLTTSGSEQFF.

The rearrangement joins TRBV10-1 to TRBJ2-1; TRBD1 aligns across 12 bases. The CDR3 loop spans 19 amino acids. Trimming removed 3 bases from V and 6 bases from J; junction bases left unmatched: 15. CDR1 WNHNN and CDR2 SYGVQD come from the germline V gene (reference sequence). This CDR3 is CASSDHHTRDRGPLNEQFF. The CDR3 DNA reads TGCGCCAGCAGTGACCATCATACCCGGGACAGGGGGCCCCTCAATGAGCAGTTCTTC.

The rearrangement joins TRBV30 to TRBJ2-7; TRBD1 matches at 9 bases. CDR1 and CDR2 from the germline V gene are GTSNPN and SVGIG (reference sequence). With V trimmed by 7 bases and J by 3 bases, 10 bases remained unmatched. This CDR3 has 14 residues. The CDR3 nucleotides are TGTGCCTTTGGTTCGGGACAGGGTTACTACGAGCAGTACTTC. Translating it yields CAFGSGQGYYEQYF.

This clone was picked up many times. The V call is TRBV7-9, the J call TRBJ2-3; the D gene is possibly TRBD2 (5 bases). This CDR3 has 12 residues. Trimming removed 4 bases at V and 6 bases at J, with 8 bases between. Germline-derived CDR1 and CDR2 are SEHNR and FQNEAQ (reference sequence). Here the CDR3 reads CASSWEHDTQYF. CDR3 nucleotides: TGTGCCAGCAGCTGGGAGCATGATACGCAGTATTTT. Combining the CDR3 with reference TRBV7-9 and TRBJ2-3 gives the whole variable domain DTGVSQNPRHKITKRGQNVTFRCDPISEHNRLYWYRQTLGQGPEFLTYFQNEAQLEKSRLLSDRFSAERPKGSFSTLEIQRTEQGDSAMYLCASSWEHDTQYFGPGTRLTVL.

The gene calls are TRBV25-1 and TRBJ2-3; 7 positions agree with TRBD2. Per germline, CDR1 MGHDK and CDR2 SYGVNS. The CDR3 has 15 residues. Trimming took 6 bases from V and 1 from J; bases not matched to a gene: 7. The CDR3: CASRASGARTDTQYF. The CDR3 DNA follows: TGTGCCAGCAGGGCGAGCGGGGCCCGCACAGATACGCAGTATTTT.

This chain connects TRBV10-3 to TRBJ1-2, with D maybe TRBD1 (5 bases). CDR3 length: 14 amino acids. Germline loops: CDR1 ENHRY, CDR2 SYGVKD. Trimming removed 7 bases at V and 6 bases at J, with 18 bases between. This CDR3 is CAINPGTPDHGYTF. CDR3 sequence (DNA): TGTGCCATCAATCCCGGGACTCCGGACCATGGCTACACCTTC.

In DNA, the CDR3 is TGCAGCGTCGCAGGGGGCAGCGAGCAGTTCTTC. As protein: CSVAGGSEQFF. This chain joins TRBV29-1 and TRBJ2-1, with 8 positions matching TRBD1. The CDR3 totals 11 residues. Germline V gene data show CDR1 as SQVTM and CDR2 as ANQGSEA. The V gene end was trimmed by 6 bases and the J gene end by 10 bases; junction bases not matched to a gene: 5.

This chain uses TRBV4-1 with TRBJ1-1, with unresolved D. Trimming cost V 1 base and J 0 bases, with 6 bases left between them. The CDR3 has 14 residues. The germline V gene has CDR1 MGHRA and CDR2 YSYEKL. The CDR3 DNA is TGCGCCAGCAGCCAAGGGGCTCTGAACACTGAAGCTTTCTTT. Its translation: CASSQGALNTEAFF.

This chain links TRBV6-1 with TRBJ2-7; 9 nucleotides agree with TRBD1. J lost 1 base, V lost 7 bases, and 5 bases had no gene match. The CDR3 is 14 residues long. The germline gives CDR1 MNHNS, CDR2 SASEGT. The CDR3 is CASTAGTGSYEQYF. Here the CDR3 DNA reads TGTGCCAGCACCGCCGGGACAGGGTCCTACGAGCAGTACTTC.

The V gene is TRBV15, the J gene TRBJ1-4; the D is unclear. The germline V and J ends were trimmed by 1 base and 6 bases, with 6 bases remaining between them. CDR1 and CDR2 (germline): LNHNV, YYDKDF (reference sequence). The CDR3 is 13 residues long. Here the CDR3 reads CATSRGRYEKLFF. Here the CDR3 DNA reads TGTGCCACCAGCAGAGGGAGATATGAAAAACTGTTTTTT.

This clone was found a few times. The chain links TRBV5-1 to TRBJ2-3; TRBD1 matches at 10 bases. V lost 6 bases and J lost 5; bases outside the gene matches: 6. CDR1 and CDR2 from the germline V gene are SGHRS and YFSETQ. CDR3 length: 14 amino acids. This CDR3 is CASNPTGGGDTQYF. CDR3 DNA: TGCGCCAGCAACCCGACAGGGGGCGGAGATACGCAGTATTTT.

J is TRBJ2-1 and V is TRBV9; D possibly corresponds to TRBD2 (6 bases). The V gene's germline CDR1 is SGDLS and CDR2 YYNGEE. The V and J ends lost 0 bases and 3 bases respectively, with 10 bases between them. This CDR3 is built from 15 residues. CDR3 sequence (DNA): TGTGCCAGCAGCGTAGACGGGAGACTCTACAATGAGCAGTTCTTC. Translating it yields CASSVDGRLYNEQFF.

The chain combines TRBV2 with TRBJ2-5, with no clear D. CDR1 is SNHLY and CDR2 is FYNNEI in the germline V gene. The CDR3 is 15 amino acids. Trimming took off 2 bases at V and 7 bases at J, with 17 bases between the two ends. CDR3 coding DNA: TGTGCCAGCAGTGAATTTTCACGGAGCGTGGTGACCCAGTACTTC. Protein product: CASSEFSRSVVTQYF.

This sequence joins TRBV6-5 and TRBJ1-2, with D tentatively TRBD1 (5 bases). V was pared by 5 bases and J by 6 bases, with 10 bases between. From germline, CDR1 is MNHEY and CDR2 SVGAGI. The CDR3 has 12 residues. The DNA of the CDR3 is TGTGCCAGCAGTCCCGGGGGTGATGGCTACACCTTC. Protein product: CASSPGGDGYTF.

The chain uses TRBV4-2 and TRBJ1-4, with D possibly matching TRBD1 (5 bases). The length of the CDR3 is 16 residues. The V end lost 0 bases, the J end lost 7 bases, and 15 bases lay between the germline ends. CDR1 and CDR2 (germline): LGHNA, YNFKEQ. CDR3 amino acids: CASSQEVGEEAEKLFF. The CDR3 DNA follows: TGTGCCAGCAGCCAAGAAGTGGGGGAGGAGGCTGAAAAACTGTTTTTT.

This chain links TRBV15 with TRBJ2-5; 9 bases are a match to TRBD2. The germline V gene encodes CDR1 LNHNV and CDR2 YYDKDF (reference sequence). The J segment lost 4 bases and the V segment lost 0 bases, leaving 6 bases of the junction unmatched. The CDR3 covers 16 residues. In DNA, the CDR3 is TGTGCCACCAGCAGAGATCTGCGGGAGGGAGGAGAGACCCAGTACTTC. It codes for CATSRDLREGGETQYF.

The CDR3 DNA follows: TGTGCCAGCAGCGTAGGTGCCGTAGATAATGAAAAACTGTTTTTT. Translated, it gives CASSVGAVDNEKLFF. This sequence joins TRBV9 and TRBJ1-4; D is undetermined. Trimming pared 0 bases from V and 4 bases from J, leaving 10 bases between. CDR3 size: 15 residues. Germline V gene data show CDR1 as SGDLS and CDR2 as YYNGEE.

The V and J genes are TRBV5-1 and TRBJ2-7, with 9 bases identical to TRBD1. This CDR3 contains 17 residues. The germline gives CDR1 SGHRS, CDR2 YFSETQ. The J segment lost 0 bases and the V segment lost 0 bases, leaving 7 bases of the junction unmatched. The CDR3 DNA is TGCGCCAGCAGCTTGGTTATGTGGGACAGGGCCTCCTACGAGCAGTACTTC. Its protein is CASSLVMWDRASYEQYF. The variable domain in full, completed from reference TRBV5-1 and TRBJ2-7, reads KAGVTQTPRYLIKTRGQQVTLSCSPISGHRSVSWYQQTPGQGLQFLFEYFSETQRNKGNFPGRFSGRQFSNSRSEMNVSTLELGDSALYLCASSLVMWDRASYEQYFGPGTRLTVT.

The chain couples TRBV27 to TRBJ2-1; 8 bases line up with TRBD1. The CDR3 spans 13 residues. With 6 bases clipped from V and 7 bases from J, the junction kept 5 bases outside the gene matches. The germline CDR1 and CDR2 sequences are MNHEY and SMNVEV (reference sequence). CDR3 in DNA: TGTGCCAGCAGCCTGGACAGGGAGAATGAGCAGTTCTTC. Its protein product is CASSLDRENEQFF.

V is TRBV5-6 and J is TRBJ1-3; 7 bases align to TRBD1. V gave up 0 bases and J gave up 5 bases; unmatched junction bases: 8. The CDR3 has 16 residues. The germline gives CDR1 SGHDT, CDR2 YYEEEE. The chain's CDR3 is CASSLDLGQIRNTIYF. The CDR3 coding sequence is TGTGCCAGCAGCTTGGACTTGGGACAGATTCGAAACACCATATATTTT.

The rearrangement uses TRBV5-1 and TRBJ1-4; D is perhaps TRBD1 (6 bases). Trimming took 0 bases from V and 7 from J, leaving 13 bases between them. This CDR3 contains 15 residues. Germline V gives CDR1 SGHRS, CDR2 YFSETQ. The CDR3 nucleotides read TGCGCCAGCAGCTTGGCCAATATAGGGGGTGAAAAACTGTTTTTT. Translated: CASSLANIGGEKLFF.

The chain employs TRBV19 and TRBJ1-5; no firm D call. The CDR3 is 13 residues long. V was clipped by 7 bases and J by 5 bases, with 12 bases between them. Germline CDR1 LNHDA, CDR2 SQIVND (reference sequence). CDR3: CASNGGKDQPQHF. The CDR3 DNA reads TGTGCCAGTAATGGAGGTAAAGATCAGCCCCAGCATTTT.